This T cell receptor (beta chain) came from a study of T cell responses to AZD1222 COVID-19 vaccine. The trim removed 6 bases at V and 11 bases at J, leaving 12 bases unmatched. Germline CDR1 is MNHEY and CDR2 is SVGAGI. The CDR3 runs 14 residues. Assay used: immunoSEQ multiplex PCR; TCRdb lists only in-frame clones, some missing. This table has 160,000 or so clones, roughly nine tenths appearing once. Points from the study as a whole: Compared with day 0, the breadth and depth of the Spike-specific TCR repertoire rose significantly after two doses of AZD1222. Donors were largely white British and mainly female; clonal diversity was possibly underestimated. Repertoires in all cases were sampled only once the peak T cell response had passed. Baseline seropositives among AZD1222 recipients totaled only five or six.

On this clone: Its target is not known.

The specimen comprised peripheral blood, sampled on day 0 of AZD1222 vaccination. The chain links TRBV6-5 to TRBJ1-1, with 10 bases identical to TRBD1. This receptor was obtained from an adult in good health. This CDR3 reads CASRSTGGGGWAFF. The CDR3 bases are TGTGCCAGCAGGTCGACAGGGGGCGGGGGTTGGGCTTTCTTT.